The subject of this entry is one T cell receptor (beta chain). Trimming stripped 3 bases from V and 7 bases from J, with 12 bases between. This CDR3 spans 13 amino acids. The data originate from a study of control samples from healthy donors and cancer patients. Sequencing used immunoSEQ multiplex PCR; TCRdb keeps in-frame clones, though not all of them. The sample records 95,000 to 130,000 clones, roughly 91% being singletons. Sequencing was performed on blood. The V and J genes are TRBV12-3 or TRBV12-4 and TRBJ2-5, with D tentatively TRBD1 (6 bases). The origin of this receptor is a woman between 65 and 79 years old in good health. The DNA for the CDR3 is TGTGCCAGCAGTTTTGGGGGCCTAGCGACCCAGTACTTC. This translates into CASSFGGLATQYF.